This T cell receptor beta chain was sequenced in a study of cytomegalovirus exposure and HLA in healthy donors. Overall study results and limits: The study flagged about 150 TCR beta chains as cytomegalovirus-associated. Among TCR sequences, most were rare, though some public TCRs appeared in many donors.

Trimming removed 7 bases from V and 1 base from J; junction bases left unmatched: 12. The CDR3 totals 16 residues. Germline V gene lookup returns CDR1 SGHDT and CDR2 YYEEEE. With regard to this clone: Its cognate antigen is unknown.

Data came from immunoSEQ multiplex PCR; TCRdb stores just in-frame clones and leaves some out. The table has 150,000 to 200,000 clones, 84% seen once. Sequenced input: PBMCs. V gene TRBV5-6 combines with J gene TRBJ1-1; TRBD1 agrees at 8 bases. The clonotype originates from a man aged 18 to 29 in good health and CMV-seropositive. This chain's CDR3 is CASRGTLQGGNTEAFF. As DNA, the CDR3 is TGTGCCAGCCGGGGGACGTTACAGGGGGGGAACACTGAAGCTTTCTTT.